This record covers a single T cell receptor beta chain. Per germline, CDR1 SEHNR and CDR2 FQNEAQ (reference sequence). V lost 4 bases, J lost 5 bases, and 13 bases stayed unmatched. The CDR3 consists of 16 residues. The data derive from a study of blood T cell repertoires in COVID-19. The data were produced by immunoSEQ multiplex PCR, yet TCRdb's version contains in-frame clones alone and is incomplete. The repertoire holds over 200,000 clones, with around 86% as singletons. Material: peripheral blood. The chain is built from TRBV7-9 and TRBJ1-1, with 7 bases that match TRBD1. The source of this sequence is a woman aged 30 to 39 who had recovered from COVID-19. For the CDR3, the DNA is TGTGCCAGCAGCTCACCGGGGGACAGCCGTCTTACTGAAGCTTTCTTT. The encoded protein is CASSSPGDSRLTEAFF. Supplemented by reference TRBV7-9 and TRBJ1-1, the full variable domain reads DTGVSQNPRHKITKRGQNVTFRCDPISEHNRLYWYRQTLGQGPEFLTYFQNEAQLEKSRLLSDRFSAERPKGSFSTLEIQRTEQGDSAMYLCASSSPGDSRLTEAFFGQGTRLTVV.